This T cell receptor beta chain was profiled in a study of cytomegalovirus exposure and HLA in healthy donors. The CDR3 contains 15 residues. CDR1 is MDHEN and CDR2 is SYDVKM in the germline V gene. Trimming at V came to 9 bases and at J to 1 base, leaving 10 bases not matched to a gene. Primers included in the PCR were 60 Vbeta and 13 Jbeta primers. The method was immunoSEQ multiplex PCR; TCRdb's version includes in-frame clones alone and lacks a portion of them. The sample holds 74,000 or so clones, roughly two thirds seen once. The clonotype comes from a young woman in good health and CMV-seronegative. What was sequenced was PBMCs. The genes are TRBV28 and TRBJ1-2; 8 bases align to TRBD1. The CDR3 loop reads CASMPGGQGNYGYTF. In DNA form, the CDR3 reads TGTGCCAGTATGCCCGGTGGACAGGGTAACTATGGCTACACCTTC.